The clone carrying this T cell receptor (beta chain) appeared a few times. Germline-derived CDR1 and CDR2 are MNHEY and SVGAGI. This CDR3 has 13 amino acids. Trimming pared 7 bases from V and 1 base from J, leaving 10 bases between. TCRdb ran MiXCR on the reads and lists one entry per CDR3 protein. Seen here are 250,000 or so distinct CDR3 sequences, 15% to 20% observed once, and the top ten hold approximately 51%. The data were taken from a study of T cell repertoires in cytomegalovirus infection. The specimen was CD8+ T cells from PBMCs. The sequence derives from a human donor in good health (CMV status not recorded). Some clones in this sample may be carry-over from other donors' samples. The chain has TRBV6-5 and TRBJ1-1; D remains unclear. The CDR3 nucleotides read TGTGCCAGCAACCCACCGGGGAACACTGAAGCTTTCTTT. Residues: CASNPPGNTEAFF.